These T cell receptor beta chains were read from a single sample in a study of blood T cells in healthy people across ages. From the 5' RACE reads, TCRdb called clonotypes with MiXCR, one entry per CDR3 protein. The table shows about 1 million distinct CDR3 sequences, with 40% to 45% occurring only once. Sequencing was performed on blood. These receptors came from a woman aged 60-70 years in good health. Each CDR3 is given with its conserved first and last residue. Each record gives: J gene, D gene, clone size, V gene, CDR3 DNA, CDR3 protein. D genes are given only for firm matches. A clone size is listed for some rows: how often the clone was seen (once, few, many), or a class if it is expanded.

j_call: TRBJ2-7
d_call: -
clone_size: -
v_call: TRBV7-9
cdr3_nt: TGTGCCAGCTGGGACGGGTACAGCTCCTACGAGCAGTACTTC
cdr3_aa: CASWDGYSSYEQYF

j_call: TRBJ1-5
d_call: -
clone_size: few
v_call: TRBV12-3/TRBV12-4
cdr3_nt: TGTGCCAGCCAGTCAGGCCGGGGGACGGTCAATCAGCCCCAGCATTTT
cdr3_aa: CASQSGRGTVNQPQHF

j_call: TRBJ2-1
d_call: -
clone_size: -
v_call: TRBV19
cdr3_nt: TGTGCCAGTAGCTTGCGAAGCGGGCAAAATGAGCAGTTCTTC
cdr3_aa: CASSLRSGQNEQFF

j_call: TRBJ2-1
d_call: TRBD2
clone_size: few
v_call: TRBV29-1
cdr3_nt: TGCAGCGTTCCTTTCGCGGGAGGGCCAGCTACCGAGCAGTTCTTC
cdr3_aa: CSVPFAGGPATEQFF

j_call: TRBJ1-1
d_call: -
clone_size: -
v_call: TRBV6-2/TRBV6-3
cdr3_nt: TGTGCCAGCAGTTACAACCCCGGGGGGGCCCTGACTGAAGCTTTCTTT
cdr3_aa: CASSYNPGGALTEAFF

j_call: TRBJ2-1
d_call: -
clone_size: few
v_call: TRBV9
cdr3_nt: TGTGCCAGCAGCGTAGTTCCGAGCTCCTACAATGAGCAGTTCTTC
cdr3_aa: CASSVVPSSYNEQFF

j_call: TRBJ1-6
d_call: TRBD1
clone_size: -
v_call: TRBV6-5
cdr3_nt: TGTGCCAGCAGTTTGGACAGGGGCCATTCACCCCTCCACTTT
cdr3_aa: CASSLDRGHSPLHF

j_call: TRBJ1-2
d_call: -
clone_size: -
v_call: TRBV4-2
cdr3_nt: TGTGCCAGCAGCCAAGCAGGAGACTCTAACTATGGCTACACCTTC
cdr3_aa: CASSQAGDSNYGYTF

j_call: TRBJ2-1
d_call: -
clone_size: -
v_call: TRBV7-3
cdr3_nt: TGTGCCAGCAGCTTAGAAGTAGCGTCGCCGGGTGAGCAGTTCTTC
cdr3_aa: CASSLEVASPGEQFF

j_call: TRBJ2-7
d_call: TRBD2
clone_size: -
v_call: TRBV3-1
cdr3_nt: TGTGCCAGCAGCCACCATCGACTAGCGGGAGCGGACGAGCAGTACTTC
cdr3_aa: CASSHHRLAGADEQYF

j_call: TRBJ1-2
d_call: -
clone_size: -
v_call: TRBV5-6
cdr3_nt: TGTGCCAGCAGCTTCCCGACCAGCGGCTACACCTTC
cdr3_aa: CASSFPTSGYTF

j_call: TRBJ2-7
d_call: TRBD1
clone_size: -
v_call: TRBV29-1
cdr3_nt: TGCAGCGTGGTGGGTAACAGGGGGAGGTACGAGCAGTACTTC
cdr3_aa: CSVVGNRGRYEQYF

j_call: TRBJ2-5
d_call: -
clone_size: -
v_call: TRBV5-1
cdr3_nt: TGCGTCAGCAGCCCCAACCCAGGGATGGGAGAGACCCAGTACTTC
cdr3_aa: CVSSPNPGMGETQYF

j_call: TRBJ1-2
d_call: -
clone_size: -
v_call: TRBV7-8
cdr3_nt: TGTGCCAGCAGCTTAGAGAGGACCGCTAACTATGGCTACACCTTC
cdr3_aa: CASSLERTANYGYTF

j_call: TRBJ2-7
d_call: -
clone_size: -
v_call: TRBV6-4
cdr3_nt: TGTGCCAGCAGTGACCCCCACGGGCCACGGTGGGACTACGAGCAGTACTTC
cdr3_aa: CASSDPHGPRWDYEQYF

j_call: TRBJ2-2
d_call: TRBD1
clone_size: -
v_call: TRBV24-1
cdr3_nt: TGTGCCACCAGTGATGACAGGGGGCCGGGCACCGGGGAGCTGTTTTTT
cdr3_aa: CATSDDRGPGTGELFF

j_call: TRBJ2-1
d_call: -
clone_size: -
v_call: TRBV6-2/TRBV6-3
cdr3_nt: TGTGCCAGCGGCGTCCCCCGACAGGCCCAAGAGACCCAGTTCTTC
cdr3_aa: CASGVPRQAQETQFF

j_call: TRBJ2-1
d_call: -
clone_size: few
v_call: TRBV14
cdr3_nt: TGTGCCAGCAGCCAAGCTCCGTACTACAATGAGCAGTTCTTC
cdr3_aa: CASSQAPYYNEQFF

j_call: TRBJ2-3
d_call: TRBD2
clone_size: -
v_call: TRBV5-6
cdr3_nt: TGTGCCAGCAGCTTGGCTAGCGGGCTAAGCACAGATACGCAGTATTTT
cdr3_aa: CASSLASGLSTDTQYF

j_call: TRBJ2-3
d_call: -
clone_size: -
v_call: TRBV12-3/TRBV12-4
cdr3_nt: TGTGCCAGCAGTTCCATCGAAACTAGCACAGATACGCAGTATTTT
cdr3_aa: CASSSIETSTDTQYF

j_call: TRBJ2-5
d_call: -
clone_size: few
v_call: TRBV5-1
cdr3_nt: TGCGCCAGCAGCTTCCAAAAAGAGACCCAGTACTTC
cdr3_aa: CASSFQKETQYF

j_call: TRBJ2-5
d_call: TRBD2
clone_size: many
v_call: TRBV5-1
cdr3_nt: TGCGCCAGCAGCTTGTCCGCGGGAGGGTTTGAGACCCAGTACTTC
cdr3_aa: CASSLSAGGFETQYF

j_call: TRBJ2-7
d_call: -
clone_size: once
v_call: TRBV7-3
cdr3_nt: TGTGCCAGCAGCCAGGCGGCCGGCAGGGCCTACGAGCAGTACTTC
cdr3_aa: CASSQAAGRAYEQYF

j_call: TRBJ1-1
d_call: -
clone_size: -
v_call: TRBV4-2
cdr3_nt: TGTGCCAGTAGTCGGGGAGAGGGGAATGGCGCTTTCTTT
cdr3_aa: CASSRGEGNGAFF

j_call: TRBJ1-5
d_call: -
clone_size: -
v_call: TRBV3-1
cdr3_nt: TGTGCCAGCAGCCAAGATGGAGTAGCCGGCAATCAGCCCCAGCATTTT
cdr3_aa: CASSQDGVAGNQPQHF

j_call: TRBJ1-6
d_call: -
clone_size: -
v_call: TRBV27
cdr3_nt: TGTGCCAGCAGTCTCGGGCCCGAGAGTTCACCCCTCCACTTT
cdr3_aa: CASSLGPESSPLHF

j_call: TRBJ2-5
d_call: TRBD2
clone_size: -
v_call: TRBV20-1
cdr3_nt: TGCAGTGCTAGTGAAGGCGGGGGGGCCTTGGGAGAGACCCAGTACTTC
cdr3_aa: CSASEGGGALGETQYF

j_call: TRBJ1-1
d_call: TRBD1
clone_size: few
v_call: TRBV29-1
cdr3_nt: TGCAGCGTTCAGGGGGTAATCACTGAAGCTTTCTTT
cdr3_aa: CSVQGVITEAFF

j_call: TRBJ2-7
d_call: -
clone_size: few
v_call: TRBV12-3/TRBV12-4
cdr3_nt: TGTGCCAGCAGTTTAAGGGGCGGACAGTTCTACGAGCAGTACTTC
cdr3_aa: CASSLRGGQFYEQYF

j_call: TRBJ2-5
d_call: -
clone_size: -
v_call: TRBV4-1
cdr3_nt: TGCGCCAGCAGCCAAGCTGACCGGGTGCAAGAGACCCAGTACTTC
cdr3_aa: CASSQADRVQETQYF

j_call: TRBJ2-1
d_call: TRBD1
clone_size: few
v_call: TRBV27
cdr3_nt: TGTGCCAGCAGTTTATCCCCGACAGGGTTTTACATTGAGCAGTTCTTC
cdr3_aa: CASSLSPTGFYIEQFF

j_call: TRBJ1-1
d_call: TRBD1
clone_size: few
v_call: TRBV20-1
cdr3_nt: TGCAGTGCTAGAGATCACCTGAAGACAGGGGGCTGGAACACTGAAGCTTTCTTT
cdr3_aa: CSARDHLKTGGWNTEAFF

j_call: TRBJ2-7
d_call: TRBD2
clone_size: -
v_call: TRBV2
cdr3_nt: TGTGCCAGCAGTGTAGCTAGCGGCTACAATGAGCAGTACTTC
cdr3_aa: CASSVASGYNEQYF

j_call: TRBJ2-4
d_call: -
clone_size: few
v_call: TRBV27
cdr3_nt: TGTGCCAGCAGTTCGGACGGCATTCAGTACTTC
cdr3_aa: CASSSDGIQYF

j_call: TRBJ2-1
d_call: TRBD2
clone_size: -
v_call: TRBV11-2
cdr3_nt: TGTGCCAGCAGCCAACCGGGACTAGCGGGAGGAAATGAGCAGTTCTTC
cdr3_aa: CASSQPGLAGGNEQFF

j_call: TRBJ2-6
d_call: -
clone_size: -
v_call: TRBV25-1
cdr3_nt: TGTGCCAGCAGTGGGCGACAGACGGTCTCTGGGGCCAACGTCCTGACTTTC
cdr3_aa: CASSGRQTVSGANVLTF

j_call: TRBJ2-1
d_call: TRBD2
clone_size: few
v_call: TRBV9
cdr3_nt: TGTGCCAGCAGCCCTAGGCTAGCGGGAGCAGGCAATGAGCAGTTCTTC
cdr3_aa: CASSPRLAGAGNEQFF

j_call: TRBJ1-4
d_call: TRBD1
clone_size: -
v_call: TRBV6-5
cdr3_nt: TGTGCCAGCAGTTTCGAACAGGGGGGCGAAAAACTGTTTTTT
cdr3_aa: CASSFEQGGEKLFF

j_call: TRBJ2-5
d_call: TRBD2
clone_size: -
v_call: TRBV7-8
cdr3_nt: TGTGCCAGCAGCTTGACTAGCGGGAGTATCGAGACCCAGTACTTC
cdr3_aa: CASSLTSGSIETQYF

j_call: TRBJ2-1
d_call: TRBD2
clone_size: -
v_call: TRBV27
cdr3_nt: TGTGCCAGCAGCCCCTCTGGACTAGCGGGAGAGGGCGAGCAGTTCTTC
cdr3_aa: CASSPSGLAGEGEQFF

j_call: TRBJ2-7
d_call: -
clone_size: few
v_call: TRBV19
cdr3_nt: TGTGCCAGTAGTAACAGGGAACCTACCTGGGAGCAGTACTTC
cdr3_aa: CASSNREPTWEQYF

j_call: TRBJ2-3
d_call: -
clone_size: few
v_call: TRBV7-8
cdr3_nt: TGTGCCAGCAGCCCGCTAAAGGGGCACCCGACGCAGTATTTT
cdr3_aa: CASSPLKGHPTQYF

j_call: TRBJ1-1
d_call: -
clone_size: -
v_call: TRBV18
cdr3_nt: TGTGCCAGCTCACCACCGGACACCACTGAAGCTTTCTTT
cdr3_aa: CASSPPDTTEAFF

j_call: TRBJ2-7
d_call: -
clone_size: few
v_call: TRBV6-2/TRBV6-3
cdr3_nt: TGTGCCAGCAGTTATTACAGCTACGAGCAGTACTTC
cdr3_aa: CASSYYSYEQYF